This T cell receptor beta chain was sequenced during a study of Ad26.COV2.S vaccination and SARS-CoV-2 variants. The overall study: Participant was drawn from the COV1001 Ad26.COV2.S trial arm.

The CDR3 contains 11 residues. Germline V CDR1 and CDR2: SGHAT, FQNNGV. V was trimmed by 1 base and J by 11 bases, leaving 9 bases between them. Points from the study as a whole: In TCR breadth and depth analyses, total T cell responses may have been underestimated.

The repertoire was sequenced with immunoSEQ multiplex PCR; TCRdb's copy has only in-frame clones and lacks some. The repertoire consists of more than 300,000 clones, with around 89% occurring once and the leading ten covering approximately 5%. Treatment meaning: roughly 18 received Ad26.COV2.S at low or high dose, single or two shots; 5 received placebo; per-sample allocation not given. Each sample was drawn 63 days after the first injection (of vaccine or placebo). Cohort 1b enrolled adults aged 18-55 years in Boston. This clone has a single count. Its antigen is not identified. The sample was peripheral blood, taken in a trial of Ad26.COV2.S vaccine versus placebo. The chain couples TRBV11-2 to TRBJ2-7, with D possibly matching TRBD2 (5 bases). This TCR was recovered from a person between 18 and 59 years old who received the Ad26.COV2.S COVID-19 vaccine or a placebo. The CDR3 DNA reads as TGTGCCAGCAGCTTAGCACTAGAAAAGTACTTC. It translates to CASSLALEKYF.